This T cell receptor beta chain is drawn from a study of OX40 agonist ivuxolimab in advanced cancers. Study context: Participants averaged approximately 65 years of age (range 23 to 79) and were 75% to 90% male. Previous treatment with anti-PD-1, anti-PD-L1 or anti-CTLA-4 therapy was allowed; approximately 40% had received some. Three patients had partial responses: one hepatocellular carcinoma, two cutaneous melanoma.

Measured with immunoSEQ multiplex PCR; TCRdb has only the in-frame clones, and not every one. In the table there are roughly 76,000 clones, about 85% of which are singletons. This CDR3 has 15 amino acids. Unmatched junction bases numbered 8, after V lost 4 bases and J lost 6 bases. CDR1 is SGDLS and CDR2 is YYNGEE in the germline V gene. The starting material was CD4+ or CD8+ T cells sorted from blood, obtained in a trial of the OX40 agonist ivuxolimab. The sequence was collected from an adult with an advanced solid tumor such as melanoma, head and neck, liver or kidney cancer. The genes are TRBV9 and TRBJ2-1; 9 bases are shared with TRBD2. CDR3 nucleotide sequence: TGTGCCAGCAGCCGCGGCACTAGCGGGTTCAATGAGCAGTTCTTC. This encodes CASSRGTSGFNEQFF.